The entry that follows covers one TCR beta chain sequence. Antigen unknown. The study drew the donors from its approximately 110-subject validation cohort, separate from the approximately 700-subject first cohort. Profiled with immunoSEQ multiplex PCR; TCRdb holds only in-frame clones, not every one. The sample yields tens of thousands of clones, approximately 81% seen once. The sample is drawn from a study of cytomegalovirus exposure and HLA in healthy donors. Study outcomes and limitations: Subsequent analysis showed first-cohort TCR clusters tending to co-occur in roughly 130 validation repertoires. A few chains linked to CMV were shown in vitro to be specific for CMV antigens. Some public TCRs appeared in many individuals, while most sequences were rare.

Germline CDR1 reads GTSNPN; CDR2 reads SVGIG (reference sequence). V gave up 3 bases and J gave up 0 bases, with 17 bases separating them. CDR3 length: 16 residues. The sequence was obtained from a woman aged 18-29 years in good health and CMV-seropositive. Specimen: PBMCs. The gene calls are TRBV30 and TRBJ1-1; D is possibly TRBD1 (5 bases). CDR3 sequence (DNA): TGTGCCTGGAGCCTTTCAACAGGCTTAATGAACACTGAAGCTTTCTTT. As protein: CAWSLSTGLMNTEAFF.